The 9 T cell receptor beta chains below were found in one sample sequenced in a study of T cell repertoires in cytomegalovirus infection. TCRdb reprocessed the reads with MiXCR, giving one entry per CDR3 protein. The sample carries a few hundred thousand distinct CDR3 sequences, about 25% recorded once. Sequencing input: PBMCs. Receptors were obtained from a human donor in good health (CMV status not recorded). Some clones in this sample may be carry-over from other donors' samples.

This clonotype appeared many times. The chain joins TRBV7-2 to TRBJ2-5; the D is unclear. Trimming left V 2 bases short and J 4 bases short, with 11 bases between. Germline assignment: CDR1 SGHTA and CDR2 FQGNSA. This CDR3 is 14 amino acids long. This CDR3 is CASSLMTRRETQYF. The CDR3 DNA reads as TGTGCCAGCAGCTTAATGACGAGGCGAGAGACCCAGTACTTC. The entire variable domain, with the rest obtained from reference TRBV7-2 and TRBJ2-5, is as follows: GAGVSQSPSNKVTEKGKDVELRCDPISGHTALYWYRQSLGQGLEFLIYFQGNSAPDKSGLPSDRFSAERTGGSVSTLTIQRTQQEDSAVYLCASSLMTRRETQYFGPGTRLLVL.

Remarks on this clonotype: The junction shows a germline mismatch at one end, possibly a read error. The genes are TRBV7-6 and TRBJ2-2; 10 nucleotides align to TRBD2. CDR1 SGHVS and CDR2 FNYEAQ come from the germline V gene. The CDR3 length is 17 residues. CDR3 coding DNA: TGTGCTAGCAGCTTGCGGACTAGCGGACCAAACACCGGGGAGCTGTTTTTT. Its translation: CASSLRTSGPNTGELFF.

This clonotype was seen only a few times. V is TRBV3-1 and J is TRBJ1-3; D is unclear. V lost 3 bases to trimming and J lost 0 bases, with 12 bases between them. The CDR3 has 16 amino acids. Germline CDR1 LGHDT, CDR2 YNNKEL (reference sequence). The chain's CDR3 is CASSQGRSGSGNTIYF. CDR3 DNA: TGTGCCAGCAGCCAGGGTCGCTCGGGCTCTGGAAACACCATATATTTT.

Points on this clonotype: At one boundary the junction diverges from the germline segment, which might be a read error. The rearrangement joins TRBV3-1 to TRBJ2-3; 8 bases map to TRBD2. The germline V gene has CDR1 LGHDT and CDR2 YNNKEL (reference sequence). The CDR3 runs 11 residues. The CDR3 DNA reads TGTGCCAGCAGCCCGGGACTAGTAACCCATTTT. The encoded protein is CASSPGLVTHF.

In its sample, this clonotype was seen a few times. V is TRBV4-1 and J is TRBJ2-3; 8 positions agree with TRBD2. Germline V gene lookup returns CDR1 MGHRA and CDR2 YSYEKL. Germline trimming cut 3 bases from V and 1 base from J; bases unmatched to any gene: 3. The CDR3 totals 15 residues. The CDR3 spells CASSHSGDRTDTQYF. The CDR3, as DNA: TGCGCCAGCAGCCATAGCGGGGACCGCACAGATACGCAGTATTTT.

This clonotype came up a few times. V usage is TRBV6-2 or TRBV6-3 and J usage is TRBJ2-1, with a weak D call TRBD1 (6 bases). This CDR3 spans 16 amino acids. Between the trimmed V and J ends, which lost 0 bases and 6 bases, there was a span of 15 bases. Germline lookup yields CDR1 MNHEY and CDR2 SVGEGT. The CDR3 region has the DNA TGTGCCAGCAGTTACTCGACCTTTAGGGGGTTCAATGAGCAGTTCTTC. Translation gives CASSYSTFRGFNEQFF.

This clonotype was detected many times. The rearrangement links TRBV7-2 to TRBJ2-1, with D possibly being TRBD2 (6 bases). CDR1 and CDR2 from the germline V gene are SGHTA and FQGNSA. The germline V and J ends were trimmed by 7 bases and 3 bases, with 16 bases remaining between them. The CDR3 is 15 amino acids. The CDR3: CASTPPGGIYNEQFF. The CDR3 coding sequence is TGTGCCAGCACCCCTCCTGGCGGGATCTACAATGAGCAGTTCTTC. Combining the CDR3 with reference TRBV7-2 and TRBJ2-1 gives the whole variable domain GAGVSQSPSNKVTEKGKDVELRCDPISGHTALYWYRQSLGQGLEFLIYFQGNSAPDKSGLPSDRFSAERTGGSVSTLTIQRTQQEDSAVYLCASTPPGGIYNEQFFGPGTRLTVL.

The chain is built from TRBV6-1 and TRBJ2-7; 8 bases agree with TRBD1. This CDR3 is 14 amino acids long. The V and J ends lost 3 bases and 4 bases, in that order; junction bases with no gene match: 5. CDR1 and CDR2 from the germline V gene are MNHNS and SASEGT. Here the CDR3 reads CASSDRTGSYEQYV. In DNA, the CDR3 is TGTGCCAGCAGTGACCGGACAGGGTCTTACGAGCAGTACGTC.

CDR3 residues: CASSSGLETDTQYF. In nucleotides, the CDR3 is TGTGCCAGCAGCTCGGGACTAGAGACAGATACGCAGTATTTT. The V and J genes are TRBV7-8 and TRBJ2-3; 8 bases fit TRBD2. The CDR3 has 14 residues. Germline CDR1 is SGHVS and CDR2 is FQNEAQ. Trimming at V came to 4 bases and at J to 3 bases, leaving 3 bases not matched to a gene.